This T cell receptor (beta chain) was retrieved from a study of blood T cell repertoires in COVID-19. Study overall: The samples span acute and convalescent COVID-19 from the United States, Italy and Spain. Sample material is recorded as cDNA or gDNA derived from T cells, B-cell-depleted T cells, or PBMCs.

Unmatched junction bases numbered 11, after V lost 6 bases and J lost 10 bases. The CDR3 is made up of 13 amino acids. In germline, CDR1 is MDHEN, CDR2 SYDVKM. Authors' analysis steps: Amplifying reference gene primers gave estimates of nucleated cell counts. Data came from immunoSEQ multiplex PCR; TCRdb stores just in-frame clones and leaves some out. The DNA gave D and trimming, while V, J and clone size come from that table. The profile covers around 250,000 clones, with roughly 85% appearing a single time and more than 4.5% taken by the ten largest. The genes are TRBV28 and TRBJ1-1, with 7 bases that match TRBD1. The source material was peripheral blood. The receptor was isolated from a man aged 45-60 years with active or convalescent COVID-19. The CDR3 coding sequence is TGTGCCAGCAGCCCACGACAGGGCGGAGGAGCTTTCTTT. This translates into CASSPRQGGGAFF.